One T cell receptor beta chain is described in this entry. CDR3 length: 15 residues. Trimming shortened V by 2 bases and J by 5 bases, and 16 bases separated the two germline ends. Germline values: CDR1 SGHNT, CDR2 YENEEA. The sample belongs to a study of T cell changes during pregnancy in multiple sclerosis. The protocol was immunoSEQ multiplex PCR, while the TCRdb copy is restricted to in-frame clones and leaves out a portion. The data contain over 45,000 clones, approximately 88% of them singletons. The source was CD4+ T cells from peripheral blood mononuclear cells, collected in the second trimester of pregnancy. The receptor's source is a female donor with multiple sclerosis, enrolled in a pregnancy study. The chain couples TRBV11-3 to TRBJ2-7; D possibly corresponds to TRBD2 (6 bases). Written as DNA, the CDR3 is TGTGCCAGCAGCTTATCTGGCGGGGCCGCGGACGAGCAGTACTTC. It translates to CASSLSGGAADEQYF. The variable domain in full, completed from reference TRBV11-3 and TRBJ2-7, reads EAGVVQSPRYKIIEKKQPVAFWCNPISGHNTLYWYLQNLGQGPELLIRYENEEAVDDSQLPKDRFSAERLKGVDSTLKIQPAELGDSAVYLCASSLSGGAADEQYFGPGTRLTVT.